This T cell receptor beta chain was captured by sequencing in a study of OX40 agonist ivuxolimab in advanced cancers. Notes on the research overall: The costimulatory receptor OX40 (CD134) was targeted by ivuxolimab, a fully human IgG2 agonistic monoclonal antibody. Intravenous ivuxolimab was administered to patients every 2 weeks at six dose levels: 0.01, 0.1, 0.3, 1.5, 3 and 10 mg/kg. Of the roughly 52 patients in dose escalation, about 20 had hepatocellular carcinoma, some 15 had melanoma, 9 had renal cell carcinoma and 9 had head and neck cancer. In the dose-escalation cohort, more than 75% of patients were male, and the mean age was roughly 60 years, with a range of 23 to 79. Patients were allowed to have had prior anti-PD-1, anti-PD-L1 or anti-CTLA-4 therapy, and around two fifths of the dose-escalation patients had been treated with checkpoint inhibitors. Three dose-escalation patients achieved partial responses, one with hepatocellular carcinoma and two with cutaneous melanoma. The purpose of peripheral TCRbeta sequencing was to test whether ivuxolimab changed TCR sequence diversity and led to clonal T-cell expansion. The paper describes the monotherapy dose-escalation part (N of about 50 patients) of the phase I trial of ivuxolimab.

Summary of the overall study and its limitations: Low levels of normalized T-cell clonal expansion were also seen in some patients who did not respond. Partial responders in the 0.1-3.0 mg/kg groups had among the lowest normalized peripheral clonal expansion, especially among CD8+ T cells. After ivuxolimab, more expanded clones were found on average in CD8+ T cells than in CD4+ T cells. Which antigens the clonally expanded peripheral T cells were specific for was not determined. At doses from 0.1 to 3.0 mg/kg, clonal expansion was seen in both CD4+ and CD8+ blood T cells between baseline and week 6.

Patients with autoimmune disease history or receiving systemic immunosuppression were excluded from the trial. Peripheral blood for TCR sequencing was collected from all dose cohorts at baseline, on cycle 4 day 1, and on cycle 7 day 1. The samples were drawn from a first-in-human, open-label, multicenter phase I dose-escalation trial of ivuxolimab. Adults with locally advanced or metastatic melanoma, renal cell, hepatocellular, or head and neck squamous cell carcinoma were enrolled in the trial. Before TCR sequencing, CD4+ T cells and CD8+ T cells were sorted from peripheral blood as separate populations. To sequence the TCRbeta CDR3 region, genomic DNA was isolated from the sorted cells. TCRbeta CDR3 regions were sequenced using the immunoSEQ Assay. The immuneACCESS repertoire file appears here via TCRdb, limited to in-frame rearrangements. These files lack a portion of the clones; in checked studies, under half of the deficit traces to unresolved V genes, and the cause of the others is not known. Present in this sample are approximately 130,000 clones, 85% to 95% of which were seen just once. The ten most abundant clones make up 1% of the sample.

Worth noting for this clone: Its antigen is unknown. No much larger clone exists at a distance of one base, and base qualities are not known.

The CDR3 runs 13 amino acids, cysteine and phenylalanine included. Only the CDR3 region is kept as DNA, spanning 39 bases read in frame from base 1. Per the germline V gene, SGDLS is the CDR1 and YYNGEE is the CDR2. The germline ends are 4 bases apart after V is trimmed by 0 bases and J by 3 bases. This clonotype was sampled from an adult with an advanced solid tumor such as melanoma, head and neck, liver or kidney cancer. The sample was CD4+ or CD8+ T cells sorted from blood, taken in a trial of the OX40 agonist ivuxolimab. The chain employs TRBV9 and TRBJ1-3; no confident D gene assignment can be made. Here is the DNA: TGTGCCAGCAGCGTAGTTGGTGGAAACACCATATATTTT. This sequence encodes CASSVVGGNTIYF.